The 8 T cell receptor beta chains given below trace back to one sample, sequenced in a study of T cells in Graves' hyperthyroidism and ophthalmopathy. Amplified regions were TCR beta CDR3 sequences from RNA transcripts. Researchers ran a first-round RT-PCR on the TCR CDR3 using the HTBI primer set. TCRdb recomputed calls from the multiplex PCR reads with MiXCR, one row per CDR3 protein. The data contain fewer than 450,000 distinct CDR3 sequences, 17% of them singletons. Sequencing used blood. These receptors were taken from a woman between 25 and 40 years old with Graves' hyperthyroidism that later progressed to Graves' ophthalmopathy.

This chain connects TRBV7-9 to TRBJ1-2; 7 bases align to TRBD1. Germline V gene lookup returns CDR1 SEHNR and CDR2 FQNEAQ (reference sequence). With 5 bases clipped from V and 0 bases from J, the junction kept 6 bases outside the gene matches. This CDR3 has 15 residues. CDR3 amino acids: CASSKTGDSNYGYTF. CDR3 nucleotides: TGTGCCAGCAGCAAAACAGGGGATTCTAACTATGGCTACACCTTC.

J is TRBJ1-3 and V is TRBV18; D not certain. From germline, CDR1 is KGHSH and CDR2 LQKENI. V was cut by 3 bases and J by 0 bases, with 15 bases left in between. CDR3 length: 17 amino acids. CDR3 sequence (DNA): TGTGCCAGCTCACCTACCGGTCATCGCGACTCTGGAAACACCATATATTTT. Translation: CASSPTGHRDSGNTIYF.

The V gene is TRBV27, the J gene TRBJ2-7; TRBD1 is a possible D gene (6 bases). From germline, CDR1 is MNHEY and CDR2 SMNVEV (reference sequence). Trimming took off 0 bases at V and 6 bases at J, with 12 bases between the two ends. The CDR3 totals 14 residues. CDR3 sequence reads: CASSLSWGRLEQYF. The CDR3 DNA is TGTGCCAGCAGTTTATCGTGGGGGCGACTCGAGCAGTACTTC.

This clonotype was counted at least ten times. CDR3 protein: CASSLPGRLAKNIQYF. The CDR3, as DNA: TGTGCCAGCAGTTTACCCGGACGGTTAGCCAAAAACATTCAGTACTTC. The chain recombines TRBV28 with TRBJ2-4; D unclear. This CDR3 has 16 amino acids. Germline CDR1 reads MDHEN; CDR2 reads SYDVKM. The V and J ends lost 2 bases and 0 bases respectively, with 11 bases between them.

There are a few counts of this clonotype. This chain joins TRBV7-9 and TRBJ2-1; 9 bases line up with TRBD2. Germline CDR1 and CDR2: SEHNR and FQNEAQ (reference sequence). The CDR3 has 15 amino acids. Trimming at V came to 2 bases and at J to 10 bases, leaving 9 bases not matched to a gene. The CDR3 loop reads CASSLLAGGPWEQFF. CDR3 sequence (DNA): TGTGCCAGCAGCTTACTGGCGGGGGGGCCGTGGGAGCAGTTCTTC.

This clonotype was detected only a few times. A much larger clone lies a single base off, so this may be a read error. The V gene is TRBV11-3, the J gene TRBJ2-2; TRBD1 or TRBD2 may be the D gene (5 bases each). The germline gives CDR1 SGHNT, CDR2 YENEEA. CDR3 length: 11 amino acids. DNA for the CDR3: TGTGCCAGCAGGGACACCGGGAAGCTGTTTTTT. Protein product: CASRDTGKLFF.

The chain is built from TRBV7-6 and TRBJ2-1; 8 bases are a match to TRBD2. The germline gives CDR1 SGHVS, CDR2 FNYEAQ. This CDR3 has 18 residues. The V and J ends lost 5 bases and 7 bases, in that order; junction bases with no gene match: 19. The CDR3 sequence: CASSPKAGDPLPGNEQFF. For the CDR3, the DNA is TGTGCCAGCAGCCCCAAAGCGGGAGATCCCTTGCCGGGGAATGAGCAGTTCTTC.

CDR3 region: CASITGTSGIYEQFF. The CDR3 DNA reads TGTGCCAGCATAACCGGGACTAGCGGGATATATGAGCAGTTCTTC. The chain combines TRBV5-6 with TRBJ2-1; 13 nucleotides match TRBD2. J gave up 8 bases and V 6 bases, and 8 bases lay outside the gene matches. The CDR3 spans 15 residues. Germline CDR1 SGHDT, CDR2 YYEEEE. The whole variable domain, remainder taken from reference TRBV5-6 and TRBJ2-1, is DAGVTQSPTHLIKTRGQQVTLRCSPKSGHDTVSWYQQALGQGPQFIFQYYEEEERQRGNFPDRFSGHQFPNYSSELNVNALLLGDSALYLCASITGTSGIYEQFFGPGTRLTVL.